The 20 T cell receptor beta chains below were found in one sample sequenced in a study of blood T cells in healthy people across ages. A second roughly 7 to 11 cycle PCR used barcoded and J-beta primers. TCRdb reprocessed the 5' RACE reads via MiXCR and lists one record per CDR3 protein. The table records under 2,000,000 distinct CDR3 sequences, 49% of them present only once. The sample was blood. The source of these receptors is a middle-aged woman in good health.

CDR3 amino acids: CASSSRPGEEETQYF. CDR3 DNA: TGCGCCAGCAGTTCACGTCCCGGGGAAGAAGAGACCCAGTACTTC. V gene TRBV5-1 combines with J gene TRBJ2-7; TRBD2 might be the D (5 bases). The end of the DNA is better explained by TRBJ2-5, so the J call may be wrong. CDR3 length: 15 amino acids. Germline CDR1 and CDR2: SGHRS and YFSETQ.

The rearrangement uses TRBV7-2 and TRBJ2-5, with D perhaps TRBD1 or TRBD2 (6 bases each). Germline V CDR1 and CDR2: SGHTA, FQGNSA. This CDR3 contains 17 residues. The V end lost 2 bases, the J end lost 4 bases, and 20 bases lay between the germline ends. The CDR3: CASSLRYQPRGGETQYF. The CDR3 bases are TGTGCCAGCAGCTTACGATACCAGCCCAGGGGAGGAGAGACCCAGTACTTC.

This clonotype was observed a handful of times. The CDR3 here is CASSARDYGPQYF. The CDR3 DNA is TGTGCCAGCAGTGCGCGGGACTATGGGCCGCAGTATTTT. The chain carries TRBV12-3 or TRBV12-4 and TRBJ2-3, with 7 bases that match TRBD2. The CDR3 is made up of 13 amino acids. V lost 5 bases, J lost 10 bases, and 9 bases stayed unmatched.

The rearrangement joins TRBV28 to TRBJ1-2; no clear D gene. The CDR3 is 14 residues long. Per the germline V gene, CDR1 is MDHEN and CDR2 is SYDVKM. V was cut by 4 bases and J by 1 base, with 10 bases left in between. This CDR3 reads CASSYPHGNYGYTF. CDR3 nucleotides: TGTGCCAGCAGTTACCCCCACGGTAACTATGGCTACACCTTC.

The chain carries TRBV6-1 and TRBJ2-7; 9 nucleotides line up with TRBD1. Germline V CDR1 and CDR2: MNHNS, SASEGT. The junction had 7 bases not matched to a gene; V was cut back by 8 bases and J by 5 bases. CDR3 size: 13 residues. The CDR3 loop reads CASLRDRVHEQYF. CDR3 bases: TGTGCCAGCCTCCGGGACAGGGTCCACGAGCAGTACTTC.

A single count supports this clonotype. At one of its ends the junction is not consistent with the germline gene, which may arise from a read error. The genes are TRBV28 and TRBJ2-7; TRBD2 matches 8 bases. The germline V gene has CDR1 MDHEN and CDR2 SYDVKM. The CDR3 is 15 residues long. The CDR3 DNA sequence: TGTGCCAGCAGTTTCCAGCGGGGGAGCTCCTCCGAGCAGTACTTC. This sequence encodes CASSFQRGSSSEQYF.

This clonotype was counted only a few times. The chain links TRBV28 to TRBJ2-1, with 8 bases matching TRBD2. The CDR3 length is 15 residues. The junction had 5 bases not matched to a gene; V was cut back by 6 bases and J by 1 base. Germline lookup yields CDR1 MDHEN and CDR2 SYDVKM. The CDR3 bases are TGTGCCAGCAGCCCCGGGGGGGAGTCCTACAATGAGCAGTTCTTC. This sequence encodes CASSPGGESYNEQFF.

The chain couples TRBV6-6 to TRBJ2-1; D is possibly TRBD1 or TRBD2 (5 bases each). CDR1 and CDR2 from the germline V gene are MNHNY and SVGAGI (reference sequence). V gave up 11 bases and J gave up 4 bases, with 12 bases separating them. The CDR3 is 12 amino acids. CDR3 coding DNA: TGTGCCGGGGGAGCGTCATACAATGAGCAGTTCTTC. Protein: CAGGASYNEQFF.

This clonotype was observed a handful of times. J is TRBJ2-5 and V is TRBV29-1, with D perhaps matching TRBD1 or TRBD2 (6 bases each). V was cut by 3 bases and J by 1 base, with 9 bases left in between. Germline V lookup: CDR1 SQVTM, CDR2 ANQGSEA. The CDR3 totals 13 residues. The CDR3 nucleotides read TGCAGCGTTGACCCGGGGGCCCAAGAGACCCAGTACTTC. Protein sequence: CSVDPGAQETQYF.

This clonotype occurred a few times. A read error may account for a junction end that differs from germline. The chain has TRBV7-7 and TRBJ2-5, with 9 bases lining up with TRBD2. Germline CDR1 reads SSHAT; CDR2 reads FNYEAQ (reference sequence). The CDR3 contains 15 residues. CDR3 DNA: TGTGCTAGCAGCCATACGACTAGCGGACAAGAGACCCAGTACTTC. Translating it yields CASSHTTSGQETQYF.

The chain links TRBV28 to TRBJ2-1; the D gene is possibly TRBD1 (7 bases). The V gene lost 6 bases and the J gene lost 6 bases, with 18 bases spanning the gap. The CDR3 has 15 residues. CDR1 and CDR2 from the germline V gene are MDHEN and SYDVKM. The CDR3 DNA is TGTGCCAGCAGGTTACCCACGGAGGGGGCCAATGAGCAGTTCTTC. Translation: CASRLPTEGANEQFF. The whole variable domain, remainder taken from reference TRBV28 and TRBJ2-1, is DVKVTQSSRYLVKRTGEKVFLECVQDMDHENMFWYRQDPGLGLRLIYFSYDVKMKEKGDIPEGYSVSREKKERFSLILESASTNQTSMYLCASRLPTEGANEQFFGPGTRLTVL.

In this sample, this clonotype turned up a few times. The genes are TRBV7-2 and TRBJ2-7; the match to TRBD1 covers 7 bases. Germline assignment: CDR1 SGHTA and CDR2 FQGNSA. This CDR3 region has 16 residues. V shed 1 base, J shed 2 bases, and the junction held 8 bases outside the gene matches. CDR3 sequence (DNA): TGTGCCAGCAGCTTAGGAGGGGGCAGGGTAACCTACGAGCAGTACTTC. Amino acids: CASSLGGGRVTYEQYF.

This clonotype was seen more than once but under ten times. The chain has TRBV7-2 and TRBJ2-4; 7 bases fit TRBD1. The DNA matches TRBJ2-7 better at its end, which makes the J call doubtful. The germline V gene has CDR1 SGHTA and CDR2 FQGNSA. The CDR3 runs 15 residues. The CDR3, as DNA: TGTGCCAGCAGCTTCAGACAGGGTATAGTTTACGAGCAGTACTTC. Protein: CASSFRQGIVYEQYF.

This rearrangement joins TRBV7-2 to TRBJ1-4, with TRBD1 identical over 9 bases. This CDR3 has 18 amino acids. J lost 3 bases, V lost 5 bases, and 13 bases had no gene match. Germline CDR1 reads SGHTA; CDR2 reads FQGNSA. The chain's CDR3 is CASSPRPYRGLPNEKLFF. Here the CDR3 DNA reads TGTGCCAGCAGCCCTCGGCCCTACAGGGGGCTACCTAATGAAAAACTGTTTTTT.

This clonotype has only a few counts. This rearrangement joins TRBV6-2 or TRBV6-3 to TRBJ2-7; TRBD1 matches at 8 bases. With 4 bases clipped from V and 3 bases from J, the junction kept 5 bases outside the gene matches. The CDR3 length is 14 residues. CDR1 MNHEY and CDR2 SVGEGT come from the germline V gene. CDR3 nucleotide sequence: TGTGCCAGCAGTTCATGGACAGGGATCTACGAGCAGTACTTC. Translated: CASSSWTGIYEQYF.

Only a few counts were recorded for this clonotype. The chain employs TRBV4-3 and TRBJ1-2; D is uncertain. CDR3 length: 11 residues. The V gene lost 0 bases and the J gene lost 11 bases, with 7 bases spanning the gap. Germline V CDR1 and CDR2: LGHNA, YSLEER. CDR3 DNA: TGCGCCAGCAGCCAAGAAGCAGAGTACACCTTC. Its translation: CASSQEAEYTF.

J is TRBJ1-5 and V is TRBV2, with D maybe TRBD1 (5 bases). Looked up from germline, CDR1 is SNHLY and CDR2 is FYNNEI. The CDR3 loop spans 15 amino acids. V lost 2 bases, J lost 3 bases, and 11 bases lay in between. CDR3 DNA sequence: TGTGCCAGCAGTGAATTGGGAGGGGACAATCAGCCCCAGCATTTT. Translated: CASSELGGDNQPQHF.

V usage is TRBV11-3 and J usage is TRBJ2-1, with a possible D match to TRBD1 (6 bases). The CDR3 is 16 residues long. CDR1 and CDR2 from the germline V gene are SGHNT and YENEEA. V was pared by 8 bases and J by 6 bases, with 23 bases between. The CDR3 reads CASRRGGGGASNEQFF. Here the CDR3 DNA reads TGTGCCAGCCGCCGAGGGGGTGGGGGCGCTTCCAATGAGCAGTTCTTC.

The rearrangement uses TRBV6-2 or TRBV6-3 and TRBJ1-2; tentative D call: TRBD1 (6 bases). V dropped 2 bases and J dropped 8 bases, with 15 bases sitting between them. Germline V gene sequence: CDR1 MNHEY, CDR2 SVGEGT. This CDR3 has 14 amino acids. The CDR3: CASSYDRLLFGYTF. In nucleotides, the CDR3 is TGTGCCAGCAGTTACGACAGGCTCCTCTTCGGCTACACCTTC.

The chain links TRBV6-2 or TRBV6-3 to TRBJ2-5; D may be TRBD1 or TRBD2 (6 bases each). Trimming stripped 6 bases from V and 4 bases from J, with 18 bases between. There are 15 residues in the CDR3. Germline CDR1 is MNHEY and CDR2 is SVGEGT. CDR3 sequence (DNA): TGTGCCAGCAGACTACTAGGGGGACTTCGAGAGACCCAGTACTTC. Translation gives CASRLLGGLRETQYF.